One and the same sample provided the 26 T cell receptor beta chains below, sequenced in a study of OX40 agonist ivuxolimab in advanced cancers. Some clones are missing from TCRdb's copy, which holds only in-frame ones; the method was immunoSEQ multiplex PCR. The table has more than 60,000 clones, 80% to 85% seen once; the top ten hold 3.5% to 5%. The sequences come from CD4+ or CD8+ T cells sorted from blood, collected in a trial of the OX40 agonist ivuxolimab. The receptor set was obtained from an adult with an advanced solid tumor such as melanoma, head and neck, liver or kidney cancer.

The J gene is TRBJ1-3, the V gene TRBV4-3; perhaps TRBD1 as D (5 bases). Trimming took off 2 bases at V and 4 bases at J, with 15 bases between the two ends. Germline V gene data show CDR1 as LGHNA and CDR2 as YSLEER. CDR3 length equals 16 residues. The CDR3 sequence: CASSQLGRGSGNTIYF. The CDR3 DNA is TGCGCCAGCAGCCAACTAGGAAGGGGATCCGGAAACACCATATATTTT.

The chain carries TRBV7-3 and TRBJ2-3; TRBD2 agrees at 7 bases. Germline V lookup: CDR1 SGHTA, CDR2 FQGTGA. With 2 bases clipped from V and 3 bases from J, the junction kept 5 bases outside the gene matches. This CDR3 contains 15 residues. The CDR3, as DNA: TGTGCCAGCAGCTTAGAAGGGCGGGGGACAGATACGCAGTATTTT. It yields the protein CASSLEGRGTDTQYF. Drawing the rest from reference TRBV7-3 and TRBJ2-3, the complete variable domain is GAGVSQTPSNKVTEKGKYVELRCDPISGHTALYWYRQSLGQGPEFLIYFQGTGAADDSGLPNDRFFAVRPEGSVSTLKIQRTERGDSAVYLCASSLEGRGTDTQYFGPGTRLTVL.

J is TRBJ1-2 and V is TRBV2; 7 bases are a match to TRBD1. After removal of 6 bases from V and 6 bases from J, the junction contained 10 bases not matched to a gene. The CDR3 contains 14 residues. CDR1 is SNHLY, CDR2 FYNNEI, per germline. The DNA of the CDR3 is TGTGCCAGCAGCTGGCAGACAGGGAAAAATGGCTACACCTTC. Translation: CASSWQTGKNGYTF.

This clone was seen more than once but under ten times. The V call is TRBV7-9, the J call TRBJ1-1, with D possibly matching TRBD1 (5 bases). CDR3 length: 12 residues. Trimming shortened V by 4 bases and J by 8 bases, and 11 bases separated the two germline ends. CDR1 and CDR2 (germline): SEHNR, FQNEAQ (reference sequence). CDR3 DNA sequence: TGTGCCAGCAGCTCCCCAGGGCCCGAAGCTTTCTTT. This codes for CASSSPGPEAFF.

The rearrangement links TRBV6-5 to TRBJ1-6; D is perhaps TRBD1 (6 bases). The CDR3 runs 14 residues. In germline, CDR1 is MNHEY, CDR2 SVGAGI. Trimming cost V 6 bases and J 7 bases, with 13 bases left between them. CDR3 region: CASSHTGNNSPLHF. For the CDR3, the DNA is TGTGCCAGCAGCCATACAGGGAACAATTCACCCCTCCACTTT.

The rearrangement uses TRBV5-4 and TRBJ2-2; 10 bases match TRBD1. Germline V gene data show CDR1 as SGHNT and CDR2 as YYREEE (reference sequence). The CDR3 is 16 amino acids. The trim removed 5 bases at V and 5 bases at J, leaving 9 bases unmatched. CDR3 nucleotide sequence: TGTGCCAGCAGGCGGGCGGACAGGGGGACGACCGGGGAGCTGTTTTTT. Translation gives CASRRADRGTTGELFF. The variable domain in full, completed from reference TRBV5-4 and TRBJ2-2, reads ETGVTQSPTHLIKTRGQQVTLRCSSQSGHNTVSWYQQALGQGPQFIFQYYREEENGRGNFPPRFSGLQFPNYSSELNVNALELDDSALYLCASRRADRGTTGELFFGEGSRLTVL.

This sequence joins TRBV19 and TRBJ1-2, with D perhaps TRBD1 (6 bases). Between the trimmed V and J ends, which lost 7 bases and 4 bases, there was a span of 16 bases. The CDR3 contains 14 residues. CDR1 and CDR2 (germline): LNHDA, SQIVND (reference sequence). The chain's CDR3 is CASTSFQGTYGYTF. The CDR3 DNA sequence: TGTGCCAGTACGTCCTTCCAGGGGACCTATGGCTACACCTTC. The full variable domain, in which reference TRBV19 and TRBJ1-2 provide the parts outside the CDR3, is DGGITQSPKYLFRKEGQNVTLSCEQNLNHDAMYWYRQDPGQGLRLIYYSQIVNDFQKGDIAEGYSVSREKKESFPLTVTSAQKNPTAFYLCASTSFQGTYGYTFGSGTRLTVV.

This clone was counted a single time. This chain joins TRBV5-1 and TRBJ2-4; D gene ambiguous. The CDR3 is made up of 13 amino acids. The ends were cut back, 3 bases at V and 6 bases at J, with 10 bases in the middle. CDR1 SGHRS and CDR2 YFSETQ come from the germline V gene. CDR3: CASSSRTGNIQYF. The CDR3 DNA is TGCGCCAGCAGCTCCAGGACGGGAAACATTCAGTACTTC.

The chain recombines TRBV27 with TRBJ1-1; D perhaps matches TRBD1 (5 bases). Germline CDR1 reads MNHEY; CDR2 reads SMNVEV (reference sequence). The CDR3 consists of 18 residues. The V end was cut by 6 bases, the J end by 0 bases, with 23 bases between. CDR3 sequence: CASSRIRDSRLMNTEAFF. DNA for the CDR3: TGTGCCAGCAGCCGGATACGCGACAGCAGACTTATGAACACTGAAGCTTTCTTT.

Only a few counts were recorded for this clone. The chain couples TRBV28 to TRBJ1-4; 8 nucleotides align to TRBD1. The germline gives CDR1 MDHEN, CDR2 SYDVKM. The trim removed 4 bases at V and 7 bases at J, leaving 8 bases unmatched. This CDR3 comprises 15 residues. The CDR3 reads CASSSGQGAREKLFF. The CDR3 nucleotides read TGTGCCAGCAGTTCCGGACAGGGTGCGCGTGAAAAACTGTTTTTT.

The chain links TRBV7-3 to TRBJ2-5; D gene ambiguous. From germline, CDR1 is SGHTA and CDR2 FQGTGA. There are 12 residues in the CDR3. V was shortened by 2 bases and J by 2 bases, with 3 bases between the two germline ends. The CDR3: CASSLGQETQYF. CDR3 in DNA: TGTGCCAGCAGCTTAGGGCAAGAGACCCAGTACTTC.

The CDR3 DNA is TGTGCTAGTACACAGGGAGCCCAAGAGACCCAGTACTTC. Its protein product is CASTQGAQETQYF. The chain recombines TRBV12-5 with TRBJ2-5; TRBD1 is a possible D gene (6 bases). The V and J ends lost 8 bases and 1 base respectively, with 11 bases between them. Germline V gene data show CDR1 as LGHNT and CDR2 as FRNRAP. CDR3 length: 13 amino acids.

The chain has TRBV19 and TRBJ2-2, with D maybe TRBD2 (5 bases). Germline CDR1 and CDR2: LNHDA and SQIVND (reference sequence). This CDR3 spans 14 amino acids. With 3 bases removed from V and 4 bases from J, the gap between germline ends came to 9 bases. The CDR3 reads CASSIVGSTGELFF. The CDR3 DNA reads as TGTGCCAGTAGTATTGTTGGGAGCACCGGGGAGCTGTTTTTT.

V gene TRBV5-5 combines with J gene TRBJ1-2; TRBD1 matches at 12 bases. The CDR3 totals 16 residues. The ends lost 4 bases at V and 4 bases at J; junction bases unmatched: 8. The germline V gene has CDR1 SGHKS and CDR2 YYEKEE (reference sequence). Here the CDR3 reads CASSAGTGGNSYGYTF. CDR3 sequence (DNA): TGTGCCAGCAGCGCCGGGACAGGGGGCAATTCCTATGGCTACACCTTC.

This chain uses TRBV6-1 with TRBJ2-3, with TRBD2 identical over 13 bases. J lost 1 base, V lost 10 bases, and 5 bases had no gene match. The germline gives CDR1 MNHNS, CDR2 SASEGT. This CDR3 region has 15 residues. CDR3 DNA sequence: TGTGCCATCGGACTAGCGGGGGCCCGCACAGATACGCAGTATTTT. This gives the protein CAIGLAGARTDTQYF.

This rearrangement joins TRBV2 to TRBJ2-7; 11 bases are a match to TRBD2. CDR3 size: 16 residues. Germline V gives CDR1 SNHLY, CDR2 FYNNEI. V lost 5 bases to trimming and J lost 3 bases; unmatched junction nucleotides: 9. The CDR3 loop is CASSPGLADWYYEQYF. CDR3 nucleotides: TGTGCCAGCAGTCCGGGACTAGCGGATTGGTACTACGAGCAGTACTTC.

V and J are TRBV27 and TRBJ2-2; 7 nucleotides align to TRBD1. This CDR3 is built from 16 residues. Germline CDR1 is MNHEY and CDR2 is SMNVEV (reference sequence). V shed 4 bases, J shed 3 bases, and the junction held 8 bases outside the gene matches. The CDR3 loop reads CASSSLSTGHTGELFF. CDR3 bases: TGTGCCAGCAGTTCCTTATCGACAGGGCACACCGGGGAGCTGTTTTTT.

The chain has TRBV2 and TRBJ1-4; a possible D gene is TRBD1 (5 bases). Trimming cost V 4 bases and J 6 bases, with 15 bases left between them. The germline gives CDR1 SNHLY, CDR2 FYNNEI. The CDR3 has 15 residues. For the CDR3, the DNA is TGTGCCAGCAGTGGATCCAGGGTGGGTGATGAAAAACTGTTTTTT. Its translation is CASSGSRVGDEKLFF.

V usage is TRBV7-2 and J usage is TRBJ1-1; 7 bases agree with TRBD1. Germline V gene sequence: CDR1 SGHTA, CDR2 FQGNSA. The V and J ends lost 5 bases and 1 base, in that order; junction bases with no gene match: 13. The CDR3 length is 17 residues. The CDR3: CASSPTPGGRANTEAFF. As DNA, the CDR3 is TGTGCCAGCAGCCCCACTCCAGGGGGGAGAGCGAACACTGAAGCTTTCTTT.

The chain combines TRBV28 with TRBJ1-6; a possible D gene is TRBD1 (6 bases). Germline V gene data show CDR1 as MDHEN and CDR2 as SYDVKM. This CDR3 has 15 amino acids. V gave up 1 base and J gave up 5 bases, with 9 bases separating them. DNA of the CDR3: TGTGCCAGCAGTTTATTTCAGGGGAATAATTCACCCCTCCACTTT. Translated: CASSLFQGNNSPLHF.

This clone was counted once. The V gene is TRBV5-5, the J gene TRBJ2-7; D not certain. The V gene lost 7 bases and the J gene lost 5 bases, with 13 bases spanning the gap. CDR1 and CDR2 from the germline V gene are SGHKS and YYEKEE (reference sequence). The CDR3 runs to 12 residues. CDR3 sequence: CASWARGNEQYF. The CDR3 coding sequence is TGTGCCAGCTGGGCCCGAGGCAACGAGCAGTACTTC. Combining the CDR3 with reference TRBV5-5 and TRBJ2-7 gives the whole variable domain DAGVTQSPTHLIKTRGQQVTLRCSPISGHKSVSWYQQVLGQGPQFIFQYYEKEERGRGNFPDRFSARQFPNYSSELNVNALLLGDSALYLCASWARGNEQYFGPGTRLTVT.

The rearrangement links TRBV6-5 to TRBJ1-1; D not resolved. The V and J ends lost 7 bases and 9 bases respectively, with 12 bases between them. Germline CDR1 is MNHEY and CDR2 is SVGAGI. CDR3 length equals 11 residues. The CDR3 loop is CASTILGKAFF. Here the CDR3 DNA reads TGTGCCAGCACAATTCTTGGAAAAGCTTTCTTT.

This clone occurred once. In DNA form, the CDR3 reads TGTGCCAGCAGCCCCGGGACGGGACAGGGGACCTACGAGCAGTACTTC. It encodes CASSPGTGQGTYEQYF. This chain links TRBV5-4 with TRBJ2-7; 10 nucleotides align to TRBD1. Germline CDR1 and CDR2: SGHNT and YYREEE (reference sequence). The ends lost 4 bases at V and 2 bases at J; junction bases unmatched: 9. CDR3 length equals 16 residues.

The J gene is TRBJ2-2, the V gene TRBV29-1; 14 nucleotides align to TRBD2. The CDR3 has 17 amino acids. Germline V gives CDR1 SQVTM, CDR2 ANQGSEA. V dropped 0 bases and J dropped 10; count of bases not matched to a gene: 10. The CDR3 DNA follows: TGCAGCGTTGAAGAGCGACTAGCGGGGGGGCGCGTTTCGGAGCTGTTTTTT. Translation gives CSVEERLAGGRVSELFF.

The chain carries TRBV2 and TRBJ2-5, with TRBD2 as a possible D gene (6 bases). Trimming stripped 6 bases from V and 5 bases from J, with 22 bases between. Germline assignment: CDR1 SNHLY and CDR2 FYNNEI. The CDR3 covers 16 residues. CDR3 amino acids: CASRGILGLAAETQYF. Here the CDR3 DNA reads TGTGCCAGCAGGGGAATACTGGGACTGGCGGCGGAGACCCAGTACTTC. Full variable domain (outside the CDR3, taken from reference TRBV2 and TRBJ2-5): EPEVTQTPSHQVTQMGQEVILRCVPISNHLYFYWYRQILGQKVEFLVSFYNNEISEKSEIFDDQFSVERPDGSNFTLKIRSTKLEDSAMYFCASRGILGLAAETQYFGPGTRLLVL.

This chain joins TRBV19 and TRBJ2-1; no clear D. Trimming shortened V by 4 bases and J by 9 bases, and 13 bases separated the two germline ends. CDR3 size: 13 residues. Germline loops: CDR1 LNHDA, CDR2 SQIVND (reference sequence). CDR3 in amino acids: CASSTRRLTEQFF. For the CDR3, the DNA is TGTGCCAGTAGTACACGACGGTTGACTGAGCAGTTCTTC. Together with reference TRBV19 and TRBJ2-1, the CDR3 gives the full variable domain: DGGITQSPKYLFRKEGQNVTLSCEQNLNHDAMYWYRQDPGQGLRLIYYSQIVNDFQKGDIAEGYSVSREKKESFPLTVTSAQKNPTAFYLCASSTRRLTEQFFGPGTRLTVL.